Below, 29 T cell receptor beta chains from the same sample are listed, as sequenced in a study of control samples from healthy donors and cancer patients. The repertoire was sequenced with immunoSEQ multiplex PCR; TCRdb's copy has only in-frame clones and lacks some. Of roughly 130,000 clones listed, approximately 90% were seen once; the top ten hold roughly 8.7%. The sample was blood. The receptors were gathered from a man aged 18-30 years in good health.

CDR3 sequence: CASSEAGANVLTF. In DNA, the CDR3 is TGTGCCAGCAGCGAAGCTGGGGCCAACGTCCTGACTTTC. The J gene is TRBJ2-6, the V gene TRBV4-2; D uncertain. The CDR3 runs to 13 residues. V was shortened by 5 bases and J by 2 bases, with 4 bases between the two germline ends. Germline lookup yields CDR1 LGHNA and CDR2 YNFKEQ.

This clone showed up just once. The J gene is TRBJ1-3, the V gene TRBV30; no reliable D call. The V gene's germline CDR1 is GTSNPN and CDR2 SVGIG (reference sequence). The CDR3 extends over 13 amino acids. Trimming took off 3 bases at V and 3 bases at J, with 9 bases between the two ends. The CDR3 here is CAWRGLYGNTIYF. Here the CDR3 DNA reads TGTGCCTGGAGAGGCTTATATGGAAACACCATATATTTT.

The chain carries TRBV18 and TRBJ1-6, with no clear D. CDR1 is KGHSH and CDR2 is LQKENI in the germline V gene. The V gene lost 6 bases and the J gene lost 2 bases, with 14 bases spanning the gap. This CDR3 is 16 amino acids long. The CDR3 sequence: CASSPTRMAYNSPLHF. For the CDR3, the DNA is TGTGCCAGCTCGCCGACTCGGATGGCCTATAATTCACCCCTCCACTTT.

The gene calls are TRBV5-1 and TRBJ1-1; 7 bases align to TRBD1. Germline CDR1 is SGHRS and CDR2 is YFSETQ. The CDR3 is 15 amino acids. V trimming: 3 bases; J trimming: 0 bases; junction bases outside the gene matches: 5. The CDR3 here is CASSWGDRLNTEAFF. CDR3 nucleotides: TGCGCCAGCAGCTGGGGGGACAGACTGAACACTGAAGCTTTCTTT. The full variable domain, with the rest looked up from reference TRBV5-1 and TRBJ1-1, is KAGVTQTPRYLIKTRGQQVTLSCSPISGHRSVSWYQQTPGQGLQFLFEYFSETQRNKGNFPGRFSGRQFSNSRSEMNVSTLELGDSALYLCASSWGDRLNTEAFFGQGTRLTVV.

The chain joins TRBV25-1 to TRBJ2-1; the D gene could be TRBD1 or TRBD2 (5 bases each). The CDR3 spans 12 residues. Trimming pared 1 base from V and 10 bases from J, leaving 8 bases between. CDR1 and CDR2 from the germline V gene are MGHDK and SYGVNS. The CDR3 bases are TGTGCCAGCAGTGAATGGGGCGGGGAGCAGTTCTTC. This translates into CASSEWGGEQFF. The full variable domain, rest sourced from reference TRBV25-1 and TRBJ2-1, is EADIYQTPRYLVIGTGKKITLECSQTMGHDKMYWYQQDPGMELHLIHYSYGVNSTEKGDLSSESTVSRIRTEHFPLTLESARPSHTSQYLCASSEWGGEQFFGPGTRLTVL.

The chain couples TRBV30 to TRBJ1-2; D uncertain. The CDR3 totals 15 residues. Germline values: CDR1 GTSNPN, CDR2 SVGIG (reference sequence). Trimming took off 0 bases at V and 0 bases at J, with 11 bases between the two ends. Here the CDR3 DNA reads TGTGCCTGGAGTGTAAAATGGGCAGCTAACTATGGCTACACCTTC. It encodes CAWSVKWAANYGYTF.

For the CDR3, the DNA is TGCGCCAGCAGCCAAGGGGGGACCGCATATGGCTACACCTTC. Encoded protein: CASSQGGTAYGYTF. The chain uses TRBV4-1 and TRBJ1-2; TRBD1 might be the D (5 bases). The CDR3 is made up of 14 amino acids. V was trimmed by 1 base and J by 5 bases, leaving 11 bases between them. CDR1 and CDR2 from the germline V gene are MGHRA and YSYEKL.

The V call is TRBV5-6, the J call TRBJ1-2; D is perhaps TRBD1 (5 bases). CDR3 length: 12 amino acids. Germline loops: CDR1 SGHDT, CDR2 YYEEEE. V lost 3 bases to trimming and J lost 8 bases, with 11 bases between them. The CDR3 DNA is TGTGCCAGCAGCTCCCTGGACATAGGCTACACCTTC. Translated, it gives CASSSLDIGYTF.

This clone was detected once. The J gene is TRBJ1-5, the V gene TRBV19; D is ambiguous. The CDR3 totals 14 residues. V was cut by 6 bases and J by 1 base, with 10 bases left in between. CDR1 is LNHDA and CDR2 is SQIVND in the germline V gene (reference sequence). The CDR3 bases are TGTGCCAGTAGCAAAGTGGGGAGCAATCAGCCCCAGCATTTT. As protein: CASSKVGSNQPQHF. Drawing the rest from reference TRBV19 and TRBJ1-5, the complete variable domain is DGGITQSPKYLFRKEGQNVTLSCEQNLNHDAMYWYRQDPGQGLRLIYYSQIVNDFQKGDIAEGYSVSREKKESFPLTVTSAQKNPTAFYLCASSKVGSNQPQHFGDGTRLSIL.

The rearrangement links TRBV6-5 to TRBJ1-1, with a possible D match to TRBD1 (6 bases). Germline CDR1 reads MNHEY; CDR2 reads SVGAGI. This CDR3 has 13 amino acids. Trimming took off 5 bases at V and 1 base at J, with 8 bases between the two ends. The CDR3 sequence: CASSRGGNTEAFF. The CDR3 region has the DNA TGTGCCAGCAGTCGAGGGGGGAACACTGAAGCTTTCTTT.

The V call is TRBV2, the J call TRBJ1-6; D remains ambiguous. Germline assignment: CDR1 SNHLY and CDR2 FYNNEI. The CDR3 contains 11 residues. Between the trimmed V and J ends, which lost 7 bases and 8 bases, there was a span of 6 bases. The chain's CDR3 is CASNGDSPLHF. The CDR3, as DNA: TGTGCCAGCAATGGGGATTCACCCCTCCACTTT.

J is TRBJ2-2 and V is TRBV19; TRBD2 might be the D (6 bases). The CDR3 spans 15 residues. Germline-derived CDR1 and CDR2 are LNHDA and SQIVND (reference sequence). Deletions cut 4 bases from V and 6 bases from J, with 15 bases between. CDR3 DNA sequence: TGTGCCAGTAGTACCCAGACTAGTAGGTCCGGGGAGCTGTTTTTT. Translated: CASSTQTSRSGELFF.

This clone was seen only once. The CDR3 reads CASSLGLATNEQFF. CDR3 sequence (DNA): TGTGCCAGCAGCCTGGGACTAGCGACGAATGAGCAGTTCTTC. The chain carries TRBV7-7 and TRBJ2-1; 10 bases line up with TRBD2. This CDR3 is built from 14 residues. CDR1 is SSHAT and CDR2 is FNYEAQ in the germline V gene (reference sequence). Trimming at V came to 5 bases and at J to 7 bases, leaving 5 bases not matched to a gene.

The rearrangement links TRBV9 to TRBJ1-3; D is unclear. CDR1 and CDR2 (germline): SGDLS, YYNGEE. V was clipped by 0 bases and J by 4 bases, with 11 bases between them. The CDR3 is made up of 15 amino acids. The CDR3 bases are TGTGCCAGCAGCGTAGACGGGCTCTTCGGAAACACCATATATTTT. This codes for CASSVDGLFGNTIYF.

This clone was found once. V and J are TRBV7-3 and TRBJ1-6; D is perhaps TRBD1 (6 bases). This CDR3 is built from 13 residues. Trimming took off 3 bases at V and 7 bases at J, with 7 bases between the two ends. Germline V CDR1 and CDR2: SGHTA, FQGTGA. The CDR3 bases are TGTGCCAGCAGCTTCCAGGGGAATTCACCCCTCCACTTT. It encodes CASSFQGNSPLHF.

The rearrangement uses TRBV2 and TRBJ2-3; the match to TRBD1 covers 7 bases. The CDR3 loop spans 15 amino acids. The germline V gene has CDR1 SNHLY and CDR2 FYNNEI. With V trimmed by 9 bases and J by 2 bases, 11 bases remained unmatched. CDR3 nucleotides: TGTGCCAGGGGCACAGGGGCTCTTCACACAGATACGCAGTATTTT. It encodes CARGTGALHTDTQYF. Supplemented by reference TRBV2 and TRBJ2-3, the full variable domain reads EPEVTQTPSHQVTQMGQEVILRCVPISNHLYFYWYRQILGQKVEFLVSFYNNEISEKSEIFDDQFSVERPDGSNFTLKIRSTKLEDSAMYFCARGTGALHTDTQYFGPGTRLTVL.

This chain connects TRBV10-3 to TRBJ1-2, with a tentative D call TRBD1 (6 bases). Germline lookup yields CDR1 ENHRY and CDR2 SYGVKD. The CDR3 covers 13 residues. The germline V and J ends were trimmed by 3 bases and 3 bases, with 8 bases remaining between them. CDR3 in amino acids: CAISEAGDYGYTF. The CDR3 DNA reads TGTGCCATCAGTGAAGCAGGGGACTATGGCTACACCTTC.

The table lists this clone with a few counts. The sample contains more than one DNA sequence encoding this CDR3. The chain combines TRBV7-9 with TRBJ2-7; TRBD2 aligns across 13 bases. Germline CDR1 and CDR2: SEHNR and FQNEAQ (reference sequence). The ends lost 5 bases at V and 0 bases at J; junction bases unmatched: 4. The CDR3 is made up of 16 amino acids. The CDR3 reads CASSPRLAGGSYEQYF. CDR3 in DNA: TGTGCCAGCAGCCCAAGACTAGCGGGGGGCTCCTACGAGCAGTACTTC.

The chain joins TRBV5-5 to TRBJ1-1; possible D gene TRBD1, 6 bases. Germline-derived CDR1 and CDR2 are SGHKS and YYEKEE (reference sequence). This CDR3 has 15 residues. V lost 3 bases and J 4 bases, leaving 16 bases between the germline ends. The CDR3 bases are TGTGCCAGCAGCTCCCGGGGGGCGGCCTTCACTGAAGCTTTCTTT. This translates into CASSSRGAAFTEAFF.

The chain recombines TRBV27 with TRBJ2-1; D is ambiguous. The length of the CDR3 is 11 residues. V was shortened by 3 bases and J by 7 bases, with 4 bases between the two germline ends. Looked up from germline, CDR1 is MNHEY and CDR2 is SMNVEV (reference sequence). CDR3: CASSFWNEQFF. CDR3 sequence (DNA): TGTGCCAGCAGTTTTTGGAATGAGCAGTTCTTC.

The chain uses TRBV5-1 and TRBJ1-1, with D possibly matching TRBD1 (5 bases). The germline V and J ends were trimmed by 4 bases and 0 bases, with 22 bases remaining between them. Germline CDR1 SGHRS, CDR2 YFSETQ. The CDR3 has 18 amino acids. CDR3 amino acids: CASSGNSNFQGMNTEAFF. The CDR3 bases are TGCGCCAGCAGCGGCAACAGCAATTTCCAGGGTATGAACACTGAAGCTTTCTTT.

The chain recombines TRBV7-3 with TRBJ2-7, with TRBD1 identical over 8 bases. This CDR3 is built from 13 residues. Germline trimming cut 4 bases from V and 7 bases from J; bases unmatched to any gene: 6. CDR1 SGHTA and CDR2 FQGTGA come from the germline V gene. CDR3 amino acids: CASSSRQGTEQYF. As DNA, the CDR3 is TGTGCCAGCAGCTCCCGACAGGGGACGGAGCAGTACTTC.

J is TRBJ1-6 and V is TRBV5-1; D unresolved. Trimming removed 1 base at V and 5 bases at J, with 13 bases between. This CDR3 has 16 amino acids. Germline loops: CDR1 SGHRS, CDR2 YFSETQ. CDR3 nucleotides: TGCGCCAGCAGCTTGATGGGAGGGAGGAATAATTCACCCCTCCACTTT. Translation gives CASSLMGGRNNSPLHF. The full variable domain, rest sourced from reference TRBV5-1 and TRBJ1-6, is KAGVTQTPRYLIKTRGQQVTLSCSPISGHRSVSWYQQTPGQGLQFLFEYFSETQRNKGNFPGRFSGRQFSNSRSEMNVSTLELGDSALYLCASSLMGGRNNSPLHFGNGTRLTVT.

The chain couples TRBV6-6 to TRBJ2-7, with D perhaps matching TRBD1 or TRBD2 (5 bases each). CDR1 is MNHNY, CDR2 SVGAGI, per germline (reference sequence). This CDR3 has 12 amino acids. Trimming took off 5 bases at V and 2 bases at J, with 7 bases between the two ends. CDR3 nucleotides: TGTGCCAGCAGTCCGGGACCCTACGAGCAGTACTTC. It specifies CASSPGPYEQYF.

The chain combines TRBV15 with TRBJ2-3; TRBD1 matches at 9 bases. The CDR3 loop spans 13 amino acids. Germline V lookup: CDR1 LNHNV, CDR2 YYDKDF (reference sequence). The J segment lost 5 bases and the V segment lost 5 bases, leaving 2 bases of the junction unmatched. The CDR3 coding sequence is TGTGCCACCAGCGGGGACAGGGAAGATACGCAGTATTTT. It is translated as CATSGDREDTQYF.

CDR3 loop: CASSFLQGDMVAFF. The DNA for the CDR3 is TGCGCCAGCAGCTTTTTACAGGGGGATATGGTAGCTTTCTTT. The chain links TRBV5-1 to TRBJ1-1; 8 bases are a match to TRBD1. The CDR3 is 14 amino acids. Trimming removed 2 bases from V and 10 bases from J; junction bases left unmatched: 10. CDR1 SGHRS and CDR2 YFSETQ come from the germline V gene.

The chain recombines TRBV2 with TRBJ1-1, with 9 bases aligning to TRBD1. Germline CDR1 and CDR2: SNHLY and FYNNEI. The CDR3 is made up of 13 amino acids. V gave up 4 bases and J gave up 7 bases; unmatched junction bases: 4. The CDR3 region is CASSGDRVFEAFF. CDR3 coding DNA: TGTGCCAGCAGTGGGGACAGGGTATTTGAAGCTTTCTTT.

The rearrangement joins TRBV18 to TRBJ1-3; no clear D. This CDR3 spans 15 amino acids. From germline, CDR1 is KGHSH and CDR2 LQKENI. Between the trimmed V and J ends, which lost 0 bases and 4 bases, there was a span of 10 bases. The CDR3 region has the DNA TGTGCCAGCTCACCACCCGTCGGGGTGGGAAACACCATATATTTT. Its translation: CASSPPVGVGNTIYF. The complete variable domain, with remaining parts taken from reference TRBV18 and TRBJ1-3, reads NAGVMQNPRHLVRRRGQEARLRCSPMKGHSHVYWYRQLPEEGLKFMVYLQKENIIDESGMPKERFSAEFPKEGPSILRIQQVVRGDSAAYFCASSPPVGVGNTIYFGEGSWLTVV.

The rearrangement uses TRBV7-8 and TRBJ2-5, with TRBD1 matching 10 bases. After removal of 0 bases from V and 5 bases from J, the junction contained 6 bases not matched to a gene. The CDR3 runs to 16 residues. Germline V gives CDR1 SGHVS, CDR2 FQNEAQ. The CDR3 reads CASSLAIGTGEETQYF. The CDR3 DNA is TGTGCCAGCAGCTTAGCGATCGGGACAGGGGAGGAGACCCAGTACTTC.